This TCR beta chain emerged from a study of Ad26.COV2.S vaccination and SARS-CoV-2 variants. V trimming: 5 bases; J trimming: 9 bases; junction bases outside the gene matches: 7. The CDR3 consists of 14 residues. Germline V gives CDR1 SEHNR, CDR2 FQNEAQ (reference sequence). The protocol was immunoSEQ multiplex PCR, while the TCRdb copy is restricted to in-frame clones and leaves out a portion. Of about 350,000 clones in the sample, about 85% were seen once. Treatment given: about 20 received Ad26.COV2.S at low or high dose, single or two shots; about 5 received placebo; per-sample allocation not given. Sampling was done on day 63 after the first vaccine or placebo injection. The administered vaccine (an Ad26 vector) expressed Wuhan-strain SARS-CoV-2 spike.

The chain has TRBV7-9 and TRBJ1-5; 10 bases map to TRBD1. Sequencing was performed on peripheral blood, taken in a trial of Ad26.COV2.S vaccine versus placebo. The TCR comes from a person aged 18-65 years who received the Ad26.COV2.S COVID-19 vaccine or a placebo. CDR3 sequence: CASSLGQGEWPQHF. The CDR3 bases are TGTGCCAGCAGCCTAGGACAGGGGGAATGGCCCCAGCATTTT.